The rows below give T cell receptor beta chains drawn from one sample of a study of Ad26.COV2.S vaccination and SARS-CoV-2 variants. Using immunoSEQ multiplex PCR, the repertoire was profiled, and TCRdb retains in-frame clones only, with some absent. The top ten hold less than 2% of the sample, which has approximately 300,000 clones, 85% to 90% seen once. The specimen comprised peripheral blood, sampled in a trial of Ad26.COV2.S vaccine versus placebo. The receptors shown here come from a person between 18 and 59 years old who received the Ad26.COV2.S COVID-19 vaccine or a placebo. Both conserved end residues are part of each CDR3. The order of the fields is V gene, CDR3 protein.

v_call: TRBV6-2/TRBV6-3; cdr3_aa: CASSYVQPPTQQYF
v_call: TRBV7-2; cdr3_aa: CASSQFSRINSPLHF
v_call: TRBV5-1; cdr3_aa: CASSPGAASSYNEQFF
v_call: TRBV6-5; cdr3_aa: CATSSAARGRGFF
v_call: TRBV4-3; cdr3_aa: CASSQDLIPRLGQPQHF
v_call: TRBV9; cdr3_aa: CASGGGTPIYF
v_call: TRBV6-1; cdr3_aa: CASSEAPRYEQYF
v_call: TRBV6-2/TRBV6-3; cdr3_aa: CASSYSLSIYQIQGSNYGYTF
v_call: TRBV5-1; cdr3_aa: CASTQGQGDYGYTF
v_call: TRBV3-1/TRBV3-2; cdr3_aa: CASSLRQGSGNTIYF
v_call: TRBV27; cdr3_aa: CASRTGGGELFF
v_call: TRBV9; cdr3_aa: CASSVGGGGWDNTEAFF
v_call: TRBV5-4; cdr3_aa: CASSSGRDRGLEKLFF
v_call: TRBV9; cdr3_aa: CASSIRGGVGSPSGNTIYF
v_call: TRBV18; cdr3_aa: CASSLQQGVGTEAFF
v_call: TRBV2; cdr3_aa: CASSTPTGAPTEAFF
v_call: TRBV18; cdr3_aa: CASSPLQNSEAFF
v_call: TRBV4-3; cdr3_aa: CASSQLTGRTAGELFF
v_call: TRBV7-8; cdr3_aa: CASSLSSAGPRGAFF
v_call: TRBV7-2; cdr3_aa: CASRSGQSYYGYTF